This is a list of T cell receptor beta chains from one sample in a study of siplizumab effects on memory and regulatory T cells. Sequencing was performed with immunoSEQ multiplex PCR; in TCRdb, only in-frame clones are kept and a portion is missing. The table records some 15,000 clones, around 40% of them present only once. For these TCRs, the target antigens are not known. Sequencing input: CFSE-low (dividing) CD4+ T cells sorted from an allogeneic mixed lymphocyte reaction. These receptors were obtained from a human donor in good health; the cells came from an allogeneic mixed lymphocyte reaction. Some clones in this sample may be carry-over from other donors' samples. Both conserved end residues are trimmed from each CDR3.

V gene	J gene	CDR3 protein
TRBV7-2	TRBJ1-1	ASSRGTVWTEAF
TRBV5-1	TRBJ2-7	ASSPGLAGVLLYEQY
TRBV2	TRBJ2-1	ASRGQSTYNEQF
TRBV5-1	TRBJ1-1	ASSLAGAYTEAF
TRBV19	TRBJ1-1	ASRGPGYTEAF
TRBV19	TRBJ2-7	ASSSGRGEQY
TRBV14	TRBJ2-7	ASSRRDRNYEQY
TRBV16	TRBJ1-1	ASSLRAQPGTEAF
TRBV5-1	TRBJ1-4	ASSSSGTRMTTNEKLF
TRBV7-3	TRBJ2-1	ASSLNSNNEQF
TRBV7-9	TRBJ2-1	ASSEGDYIYNEQF
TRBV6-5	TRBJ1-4	ASSPYPRNEKLF
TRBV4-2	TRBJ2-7	ASSQLPSGSYEQY
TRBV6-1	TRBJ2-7	ATKTGVSYEQY
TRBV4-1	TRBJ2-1	ASSQEAASSYNEQF
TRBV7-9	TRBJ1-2	ASSLAPNYGYT
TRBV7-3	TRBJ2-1	ASSFTPPRAGWAYNEQF
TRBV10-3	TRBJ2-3	AISEGPGTDTQY
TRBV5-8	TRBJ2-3	ASSPSWAQY
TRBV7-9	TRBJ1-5	ASSSTGGNQPQH
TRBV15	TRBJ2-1	ATSRDRGAWAYLEQF
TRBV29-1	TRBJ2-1	SVRAGDQENEQF
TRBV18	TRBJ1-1	ASSRGLMGVNTEAF
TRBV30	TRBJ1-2	AWSVPRGFSYGYT
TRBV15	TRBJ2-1	ATSRRTGGLNEQF
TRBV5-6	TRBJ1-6	ASSLGQGANSPLH
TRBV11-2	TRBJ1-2	ASSLFGSDYGYT
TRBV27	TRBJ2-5	ASSFGRKETQY
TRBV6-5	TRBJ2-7	AVAGGPYEQY
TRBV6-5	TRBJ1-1	ASSDHRGREAF
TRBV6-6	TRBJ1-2	ASIEPGSAGYGYT
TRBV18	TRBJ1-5	ASSPKTGVGQPQH